This record covers a single T cell receptor (beta chain). This clone showed up just once. Its antigen remains undetermined. No base-level quality is on record; no much larger clone is a single base apart. The donors were healthy, HIV-negative adults who had no recently reported acute infections or vaccinations. Every donor was a Caucasian adult residing in Nashville, Tennessee, USA. CD4+ T cells were enriched through magnetic negative selection, after which naive cells were positively selected on CD45RA and the remaining negative fraction served as the memory subset. Blood was collected by leukapheresis, and PBMCs were isolated by Ficoll-Histopaque density gradient centrifugation and then cryopreserved in liquid nitrogen vapor phase. Analytical flow cytometry was used to check the purity and quantity of each magnetically sorted T cell population. Genomic DNA was isolated from each sorted fraction and quantified by UV absorbance on a Nanodrop 2000c.

The source of the sample is a study of shared clonotypes between healthy human individuals (dated by TCRdb to the early 2020s). Looking at the study overall: A couple of women and three men aged 18 to 49 years were included in the cohort. Different laboratories and diverse techniques were used to prepare libraries and sequence TCR repertoires, to increase sequencing depth and limit assay-specific biases. Blood TCR repertoires of several healthy adults were deeply sequenced to estimate repertoire size and the extent of clonotype sharing between individuals. Leukapheresis yielded between about 0.85 and 10 billion PBMCs per donor. For each donor, CD4 naive and CD4 memory were each run on three plates, CD8 naive on two plates, and CD8 memory on one plate. Overall study outcomes, separate from this receptor: The genetic and exposure-history diversity represented was limited by the small number of donors. Sampling was restricted to blood, and TCR repertoires in tissue are likely to differ from TCR repertoires in blood. Higher generation probabilities were observed for clonotypes shared by all four sorted-subset donors than for non-shared clonotypes. Estimated clonotype richness was generally larger for naive than for memory subsets. Across a few donors, approximately 4.9% of naive CD4, roughly 3.8% of naive CD8, around 2.1% of memory CD4, and approximately 0.4% of memory CD8 clonotypes were shared. Pairwise subsampling indicated that sequencing depth was expected to affect the degree of clonotype sharing among donors. Incomplete sequencing was indicated by rarefaction of sorted-subset datasets, despite the large sequencing depth.

The trim is 2 bases for V and 1 base for J, with a gap of 10 bases between the germline ends. Based on the germline V gene, the CDR1 and CDR2 sequences are SGHRS and YFSETQ. The cysteine opens and the phenylalanine closes a CDR3 of 15 amino acids. CDR3 DNA is the only sequence kept; it has 45 bases, read in frame from the first base. Using the deep immunoSEQ assay, multiplex PCR amplified TCR CDR3 regions from genomic DNA. Genomic DNA extracted from each cell subset was distributed evenly over all wells of several immunoSEQ 96-well plates, and each plate served as one replicate. Each replicate PCR for sorted subsets received approximately 200 ng genomic DNA, equal to about 30,000 T cell genomes. Purified libraries were measured with a Qubit 3.0 fluorometer, size-checked on a Bioanalyzer 2100, and measured again with the KAPA Library Quantification kit. Every immunoSEQ 96-well plate was sequenced on a separate single-read 150-cycle Illumina NextSeq 550 flow cell. The study's processing was this. Because the immunoSEQ output held only junctional sequences and lacked quality scores, the filtering could not match the filtering applied to full-length reads. To assign V/J genes and CDR3, sequences were annotated using PyIR, a Python wrapper for IgBLAST v1.9, with IMGT germline references. Reads with weak V/J assignments (E-value above 1e-6), missing CDR3, stop codons, out-of-frame junctions, or ambiguous translated residues were removed. V3J clonotypes were defined as sequences sharing an identical inferred V gene, J gene, and CDR3 amino acid sequence. Percentage overlap between repertoires was computed as shared unique clonotypes divided by the size of the smaller repertoire. Repertoire richness was assessed with RTK rarefaction, the Chao1 estimator, and Recon v2.1 estimates of unobserved clonotypes. Generation probabilities were computed with OLGA for all TCRbeta clonotypes obtained by the gDNA method from a few donors. The immuneACCESS repertoire file appears here via TCRdb, limited to in-frame rearrangements. These files lack a portion of the clones; in checked studies, under half of the deficit traces to unresolved V genes, and the cause of the others is not known. V, J and clone size were drawn from that table, and D and trimming were deduced from the DNA. For this sample there are 2 million to 3 million clones; under 95% appear just once. Of the sample, 0.36% is held by the ten largest clones.

This sequence was found in a man aged 18-30 years in good health. Some clones in this sample may be carry-over from other donors' samples. The sample comprised naive CD4+ T cells from PBMCs. The cell subset or site label here, explained by the study, means: CD45RA+ positively selected. The chain couples TRBV5-1 to TRBJ2-4, with a tentative D gene TRBD1 over 5 matching bases. Here is the DNA: TGCGCCAGCAGCTTCAACCAGGGTGCCAAAAACATTCAGTACTTC. It translates to CASSFNQGAKNIQYF. The variable domain in full, with residues beyond the CDR3 obtained from the reference TRBV5-1 and TRBJ2-4 genes, is KAGVTQTPRYLIKTRGQQVTLSCSPISGHRSVSWYQQTPGQGLQFLFEYFSETQRNKGNFPGRFSGRQFSNSRSEMNVSTLELGDSALYLCASSFNQGAKNIQYFGAGTRLSVL.